This T cell receptor (beta chain) was documented in a study of T-cell reconstitution after alpha-beta-depleted transplantation in children. Preparation of the TCRbeta library involved a method that used unique molecular identifiers. TCRdb reprocessed the PCR reads via MiXCR and lists one record per CDR3 protein. This sample has just under 550,000 distinct CDR3 sequences; 15% to 20% occur once, and the top ten carry 3% to 3.5%. This CDR3 is built from 17 residues. CDR1 SGHRS and CDR2 YFSETQ come from the germline V gene. After removal of 2 bases from V and 2 bases from J, the junction contained 12 bases not matched to a gene.

The receptor was isolated from a human donor who donated a stem cell graft to a child with acute lymphoblastic leukemia. V usage is TRBV5-1 and J usage is TRBJ2-7, with TRBD1 matching over 8 bases. The sequencing used PBMCs from the stem cell graft donor, collected from the stem cell graft. CDR3 coding DNA: TGCGCCAGCAGCTTAGTCCCCAGGACAGGGAGGACCTACGAGCAGTACTTC. This encodes CASSLVPRTGRTYEQYF.